What follows are 3 T cell receptor beta chains derived from one specimen sequenced in a study. MiXCR was run by TCRdb on the 5' RACE reads, yielding one entry per CDR3 protein. The table includes 500 to 600 distinct CDR3 sequences, approximately 9.6% detected once. The sample consisted of total memory T cells from blood PBMCs. Subset indicated: transitional memory CD4+ T cells. These receptors were obtained from a male donor with HIV.

The V gene is TRBV5-5, the J gene TRBJ2-1; perhaps TRBD1 as D (5 bases). V was cut by 2 bases and J by 8 bases, with 8 bases left in between. The CDR3 spans 12 residues. CDR1 and CDR2 from the germline V gene are SGHKS and YYEKEE (reference sequence). CDR3 nucleotides: TGTGCCAGCAGCTTTCAGGGCTATGAGCAGTTCTTC. Its translation: CASSFQGYEQFF.

The chain links TRBV7-6 to TRBJ2-1; 9 bases are a match to TRBD2. The CDR3 sequence is 15 residues long. Germline lookup yields CDR1 SGHVS and CDR2 FNYEAQ. V was pared by 5 bases and J by 4 bases, with 6 bases of the junction left unmatched. The chain's CDR3 is CASSPLAGHYNEQFF. CDR3 DNA: TGTGCCAGCAGCCCCCTAGCGGGGCATTACAATGAGCAGTTCTTC.

By its share, this clonotype is large (0.1 to 1%). The V and J genes are TRBV19 and TRBJ2-3; the D gene is possibly TRBD2 (6 bases). There are 18 residues in the CDR3. Germline V lookup: CDR1 LNHDA, CDR2 SQIVND (reference sequence). The V end was cut by 10 bases, the J end by 2 bases, with 28 bases between. The CDR3 protein is CATARGSSGRIYTDTQYF. CDR3 in DNA: TGTGCCACGGCGCGGGGTTCGTCGGGACGGATTTACACAGATACGCAGTATTTT.